Listed here is a single T cell receptor beta chain. What it recognizes is unknown. This CDR3 contains 14 residues. Germline V gene sequence: CDR1 LNHDA, CDR2 SQIVND (reference sequence). V dropped 5 bases and J dropped 5 bases, with 13 bases sitting between them. Sequencing of TCR beta drew on CD8+ and CD4+ T cells from blood. The entry originates in a study of CD8 T cells in Susac syndrome. Findings and limits, study-wide: That the number of individuals in its TCR sequencing and HLA analysis was relatively small was acknowledged by the study.

When the RNA was reverse transcribed, random hexamers were used with an input of roughly 0.45 to 1 ug. Multiplex PCR with immunoSEQ amplified the TCR beta CDR3 across 54 Vbeta and 13 Jbeta. One entry per CDR3 protein, called by TCRdb with MiXCR from the immunoSEQ multiplex PCR reads. The profile shows 100,000 to 150,000 distinct CDR3 sequences, approximately 95% of them singletons. The sequence came from a human donor with multiple sclerosis. Sequenced input: CD8+ T cells from PBMCs. The rearrangement links TRBV19 to TRBJ2-4; D gene unclear. In DNA, the CDR3 is TGTGCCAGTAGTCTCTTGGACGAAGAAAACATTCAGTACTTC. Translated: CASSLLDEENIQYF.